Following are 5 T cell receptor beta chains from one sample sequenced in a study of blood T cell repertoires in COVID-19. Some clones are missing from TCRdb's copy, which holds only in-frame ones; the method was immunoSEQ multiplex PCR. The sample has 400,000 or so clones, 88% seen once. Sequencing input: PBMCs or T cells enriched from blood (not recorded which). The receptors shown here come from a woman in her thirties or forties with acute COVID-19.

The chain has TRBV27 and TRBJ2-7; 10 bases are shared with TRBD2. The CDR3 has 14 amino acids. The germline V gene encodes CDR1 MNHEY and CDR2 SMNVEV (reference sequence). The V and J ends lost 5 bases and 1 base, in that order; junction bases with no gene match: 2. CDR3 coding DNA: TGTGCCAGCAGTCCTAGCGGGGGATCCTACGAGCAGTACTTC. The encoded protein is CASSPSGGSYEQYF.

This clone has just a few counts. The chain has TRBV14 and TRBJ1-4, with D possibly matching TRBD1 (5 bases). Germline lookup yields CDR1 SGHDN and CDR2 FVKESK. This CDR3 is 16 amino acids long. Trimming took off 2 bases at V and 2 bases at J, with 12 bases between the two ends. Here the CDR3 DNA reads TGTGCCAGCAGCCAAAAGGGCAGGGCGACTAATGAAAAACTGTTTTTT. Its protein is CASSQKGRATNEKLFF.

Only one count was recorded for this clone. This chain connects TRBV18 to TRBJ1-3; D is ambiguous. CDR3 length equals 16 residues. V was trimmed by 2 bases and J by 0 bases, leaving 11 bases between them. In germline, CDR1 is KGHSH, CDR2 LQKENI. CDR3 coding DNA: TGTGCCAGCTCACCAGCAACACGTATCTCTGGAAACACCATATATTTT. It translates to CASSPATRISGNTIYF.

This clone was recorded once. The CDR3 here is CASSPVGKNTEAFF. The CDR3 DNA reads TGTGCCAGCAGCCCCGTTGGCAAGAACACTGAAGCTTTCTTT. This rearrangement joins TRBV7-9 to TRBJ1-1; no firm D call. Germline V gene data show CDR1 as SEHNR and CDR2 as FQNEAQ (reference sequence). V shed 5 bases and J shed 1 base, with 11 bases lying between them. The CDR3 totals 14 residues.

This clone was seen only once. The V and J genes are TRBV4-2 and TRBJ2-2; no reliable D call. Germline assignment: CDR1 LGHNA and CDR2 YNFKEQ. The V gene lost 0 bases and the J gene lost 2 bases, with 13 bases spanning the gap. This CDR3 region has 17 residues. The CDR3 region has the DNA TGTGCCAGCAGCCAAGATCTTACAGACATTAACACCGGGGAGCTGTTTTTT. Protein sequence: CASSQDLTDINTGELFF.